This passage covers 30 T cell receptor beta chains from one sample sequenced in a study of blood T cell repertoires in COVID-19 (TCRdb year 2020). The library came from the immunoSEQ multiplex PCR assay. TCRdb took this table from immuneACCESS and kept in-frame rearrangements with V and J called. Such tables lack part of the clones; where checked against another copy, unresolved V genes explain under half of the gap, and the rest is unexplained. The sample profile shows roughly 120,000 clones; about 84% of them were found once. Together, the top ten hold 3.9% of the sample. Material: peripheral blood. The receptors derive from a man aged 55 to 69 with acute or convalescent COVID-19.

V usage is TRBV2 and J usage is TRBJ1-6, with TRBD1 matching over 11 bases. The CDR3 is 17 amino acids. With 4 bases clipped from V and 9 bases from J, the junction kept 11 bases outside the gene matches. Looked up from germline, CDR1 is SNHLY and CDR2 is FYNNEI. The CDR3 spells CASSARTGGAVGSPLHF. The CDR3 region has the DNA TGTGCCAGCAGTGCCAGGACAGGGGGCGCAGTAGGTTCACCCCTCCACTTT.

The chain carries TRBV6-5 and TRBJ2-3; D may be TRBD2 (5 bases). The CDR3 extends over 12 amino acids. Germline assignment: CDR1 MNHEY and CDR2 SVGAGI. V gave up 6 bases and J gave up 2 bases, with 6 bases separating them. The CDR3 coding sequence is TGTGCCAGCAGCCTAGCCACAGATACGCAGTATTTT. Its translation is CASSLATDTQYF.

The CDR3 sequence is CASSSETGTSGHNSYNEQFF. CDR3 bases: TGTGCCAGCAGTTCCGAAACCGGGACTAGCGGCCACAACTCCTACAATGAGCAGTTCTTC. This chain links TRBV27 with TRBJ2-1; 11 bases fit TRBD2. CDR1 and CDR2 from the germline V gene are MNHEY and SMNVEV (reference sequence). Germline trimming cut 4 bases from V and 0 bases from J; bases unmatched to any gene: 14. The CDR3 totals 20 residues.

This clone was picked up a small number of times. The chain couples TRBV7-6 to TRBJ1-5, with no clear D. Per germline, CDR1 SGHVS and CDR2 FNYEAQ. Trimming pared 5 bases from V and 3 bases from J, leaving 17 bases between. CDR3 length: 16 residues. The CDR3: CASSERPGPHNQPQHF. The CDR3 region has the DNA TGTGCCAGCAGCGAACGACCTGGGCCGCACAATCAGCCCCAGCATTTT.

V is TRBV9 and J is TRBJ2-4, with 7 bases aligning to TRBD2. This CDR3 has 15 amino acids. Germline lookup yields CDR1 SGDLS and CDR2 YYNGEE. Unmatched junction bases numbered 4, after V lost 0 bases and J lost 4 bases. CDR3 in amino acids: CASSVEGGLKNIQYF. The CDR3 bases are TGTGCCAGCAGCGTAGAGGGAGGGTTGAAAAACATTCAGTACTTC.

The genes are TRBV11-2 and TRBJ1-3, with TRBD1 as a possible D gene (6 bases). The CDR3 covers 16 residues. V was cut by 1 base and J by 0 bases, with 10 bases left in between. CDR1 is SGHAT, CDR2 FQNNGV, per germline. CDR3 residues: CASSLGGQRSGNTIYF. As DNA, the CDR3 is TGTGCCAGCAGCTTAGGCGGACAGCGCTCTGGAAACACCATATATTTT.

V is TRBV27 and J is TRBJ2-5, with TRBD2 matching 7 bases. The CDR3 runs to 17 residues. The germline gives CDR1 MNHEY, CDR2 SMNVEV (reference sequence). With 5 bases clipped from V and 0 bases from J, the junction kept 12 bases outside the gene matches. The CDR3 nucleotides read TGTGCCAGCAGTCCCTGGGTTACAGCGGGGTACCAAGAGACCCAGTACTTC. Translation: CASSPWVTAGYQETQYF.

The chain uses TRBV6-5 and TRBJ1-2; possibly TRBD1 for D (6 bases). Germline loops: CDR1 MNHEY, CDR2 SVGAGI. Trimming took off 6 bases at V and 3 bases at J, with 17 bases between the two ends. The CDR3 spans 15 residues. In nucleotides, the CDR3 is TGTGCCAGCAGCAAAAGGGGAGGGGGGGACTATGGCTACACCTTC. It translates to CASSKRGGGDYGYTF.

Comments on this clone: Other nucleotide sequences from this sample produce the same CDR3. The chain has TRBV10-2 and TRBJ1-5; unclear D gene. V shed 6 bases and J shed 0 bases, with 9 bases lying between them. Germline V gene data show CDR1 as WSHSY and CDR2 as SAAADI. The CDR3 runs 14 residues. CDR3 protein: CASSPTDSNQPQHF. DNA for the CDR3: TGCGCCAGCAGCCCTACAGATAGCAATCAGCCCCAGCATTTT.

The chain couples TRBV7-2 to TRBJ2-7; 9 bases align to TRBD1. Looked up from germline, CDR1 is SGHTA and CDR2 is FQGNSA. After removal of 6 bases from V and 7 bases from J, the junction contained 10 bases not matched to a gene. The CDR3 has 14 amino acids. This CDR3 reads CASRDRGGSREQYF. DNA of the CDR3: TGTGCCAGCAGGGACAGGGGCGGGTCGAGGGAGCAGTACTTC.

CDR3 nucleotide sequence: TGTGCCAGTAGTCCCAGACAGGGGCTACCTGGGAGAGATACGCAGTATTTT. It translates to CASSPRQGLPGRDTQYF. The genes are TRBV19 and TRBJ2-3; TRBD1 aligns across 8 bases. The length of the CDR3 is 17 residues. Germline assignment: CDR1 LNHDA and CDR2 SQIVND (reference sequence). J gave up 5 bases and V 5 bases, and 15 bases lay outside the gene matches. The entire variable domain, with the rest obtained from reference TRBV19 and TRBJ2-3, is as follows: DGGITQSPKYLFRKEGQNVTLSCEQNLNHDAMYWYRQDPGQGLRLIYYSQIVNDFQKGDIAEGYSVSREKKESFPLTVTSAQKNPTAFYLCASSPRQGLPGRDTQYFGPGTRLTVL.

This sequence joins TRBV24-1 and TRBJ2-3, with D maybe TRBD2 (5 bases). Trimming removed 0 bases at V and 6 bases at J, with 15 bases between. This CDR3 has 16 residues. Germline V gene sequence: CDR1 KGHDR, CDR2 SFDVKD. CDR3 protein: CATSDLGGDHTDTQYF. CDR3 DNA: TGTGCCACCAGTGATTTGGGAGGTGACCACACGGATACGCAGTATTTT.

The chain employs TRBV19 and TRBJ2-1, with 8 bases fitting TRBD2. J gave up 6 bases and V 6 bases, and 10 bases lay outside the gene matches. There are 15 residues in the CDR3. The germline gives CDR1 LNHDA, CDR2 SQIVND (reference sequence). This CDR3 is CASRLLAEGGNEQFF. In DNA form, the CDR3 reads TGTGCCAGTAGGCTACTAGCGGAGGGGGGCAATGAGCAGTTCTTC.

The J gene is TRBJ1-2, the V gene TRBV19, with TRBD1 matching over 7 bases. V shed 5 bases and J 3 bases; nucleotides not matched to a gene: 3. The germline V gene encodes CDR1 LNHDA and CDR2 SQIVND (reference sequence). The CDR3 covers 13 residues. The CDR3 nucleotides read TGTGCCAGTAGTCTCGACAGGGACTATGGCTACACCTTC. Protein sequence: CASSLDRDYGYTF. The full variable domain, with the rest looked up from reference TRBV19 and TRBJ1-2, is DGGITQSPKYLFRKEGQNVTLSCEQNLNHDAMYWYRQDPGQGLRLIYYSQIVNDFQKGDIAEGYSVSREKKESFPLTVTSAQKNPTAFYLCASSLDRDYGYTFGSGTRLTVV.

The V call is TRBV19, the J call TRBJ2-6; 10 positions match TRBD1. With 4 bases clipped from V and 0 bases from J, the junction kept 0 bases outside the gene matches. CDR3 size: 16 residues. Germline-derived CDR1 and CDR2 are LNHDA and SQIVND (reference sequence). The CDR3 DNA follows: TGTGCCAGTAGTAGGACAGGGGGCTCTGGGGCCAACGTCCTGACTTTC. It specifies CASSRTGGSGANVLTF.

This chain uses TRBV7-2 with TRBJ2-2; TRBD2 matches 8 bases. CDR1 and CDR2 (germline): SGHTA, FQGNSA. J was trimmed by 4 bases and V by 5 bases; bases with no gene match: 3. The CDR3 is 14 residues long. The CDR3 protein is CASSRSGITGELFF. The CDR3 bases are TGTGCCAGCAGCCGTAGCGGGATCACCGGGGAGCTGTTTTTT.

This chain connects TRBV10-3 to TRBJ1-5; D gene uncertain. Trimming left V 2 bases short and J 5 bases short, with 10 bases between. The CDR3 loop spans 14 amino acids. CDR1 and CDR2 from the germline V gene are ENHRY and SYGVKD. CDR3 sequence: CAISEIGEDQPQHF. Here the CDR3 DNA reads TGTGCCATCAGTGAGATTGGGGAGGATCAGCCCCAGCATTTT.

This rearrangement joins TRBV5-5 to TRBJ2-1; TRBD1 agrees at 10 bases. This CDR3 contains 14 residues. The germline V gene has CDR1 SGHKS and CDR2 YYEKEE (reference sequence). V trimming: 6 bases; J trimming: 7 bases; junction bases outside the gene matches: 7. CDR3 coding DNA: TGTGCCAGCACCCAGACAGGGGGCAGGAATGAGCAGTTCTTC. This gives the protein CASTQTGGRNEQFF.

The V and J genes are TRBV5-1 and TRBJ2-7; TRBD1 matches 8 bases. Germline values: CDR1 SGHRS, CDR2 YFSETQ. V dropped 0 bases and J dropped 2; count of bases not matched to a gene: 10. This CDR3 is built from 17 residues. Here the CDR3 DNA reads TGCGCCAGCAGCTTGGGGGGACCGACAGGGGTCCCCTACGAGCAGTACTTC. The encoded protein is CASSLGGPTGVPYEQYF.

DNA for the CDR3: TGTGCCAGCAGTTGGGGACTAGCGGGATCATCTGGGGCCAACGTCCTGACTTTC. Encoded protein: CASSWGLAGSSGANVLTF. The rearrangement uses TRBV28 and TRBJ2-6; 13 bases line up with TRBD2. Germline assignment: CDR1 MDHEN and CDR2 SYDVKM. J gave up 1 base and V 4 bases, and 4 bases lay outside the gene matches. The CDR3 extends over 18 amino acids.

V usage is TRBV7-6 and J usage is TRBJ2-3; 11 bases agree with TRBD2. The CDR3 consists of 15 residues. Germline CDR1 reads SGHVS; CDR2 reads FNYEAQ. V shed 4 bases and J 4 bases; nucleotides not matched to a gene: 4. In nucleotides, the CDR3 is TGTGCCAGCAGCTCCATAGCGGGAGGGGCAGATACGCAGTATTTT. This codes for CASSSIAGGADTQYF. Full variable domain (remainder filled in from reference TRBV7-6 and TRBJ2-3): GAGVSQSPRYKVTKRGQDVALRCDPISGHVSLYWYRQALGQGPEFLTYFNYEAQQDKSGLPNDRFSAERPEGSISTLTIQRTEQRDSAMYRCASSSIAGGADTQYFGPGTRLTVL.

The chain couples TRBV4-3 to TRBJ2-1, with 9 bases aligning to TRBD2. The CDR3 length is 15 residues. Germline CDR1 and CDR2: LGHNA and YSLEER. Trimming took 3 bases from V and 6 from J; bases not matched to a gene: 6. The CDR3 protein is CASSHGSGGSNEQFF. Written as DNA, the CDR3 is TGCGCCAGCAGCCACGGAAGCGGGGGGAGCAATGAGCAGTTCTTC.

This chain uses TRBV27 with TRBJ1-5; tentative D call: TRBD1 (6 bases). The CDR3 has 15 amino acids. CDR1 and CDR2 from the germline V gene are MNHEY and SMNVEV (reference sequence). The germline V and J ends were trimmed by 5 bases and 1 base, with 12 bases remaining between them. As DNA, the CDR3 is TGTGCCAGCAGTCCCCCCGGGACAAGCAATCAGCCCCAGCATTTT. It specifies CASSPPGTSNQPQHF.

The rearrangement links TRBV28 to TRBJ2-2, with TRBD1 matching over 12 bases. The junction had 9 bases not matched to a gene; V was cut back by 5 bases and J by 5 bases. CDR3 length: 17 residues. Germline CDR1 is MDHEN and CDR2 is SYDVKM. In nucleotides, the CDR3 is TGTGCCAGCAGTCACCTGGGACAGGGGGCGCCGACCGGGGAGCTGTTTTTT. Its translation is CASSHLGQGAPTGELFF.

The chain uses TRBV27 and TRBJ1-3; D gene uncertain. Per the germline V gene, CDR1 is MNHEY and CDR2 is SMNVEV (reference sequence). V gave up 3 bases and J gave up 2 bases, with 8 bases separating them. CDR3 length: 14 amino acids. This chain's CDR3 is CASSLGGPGNTIYF. In DNA, the CDR3 is TGTGCCAGCAGTTTGGGAGGGCCTGGAAACACCATATATTTT.

The rearrangement joins TRBV5-6 to TRBJ2-7; D remains unclear. V gave up 6 bases and J gave up 4 bases, with 17 bases separating them. Per germline, CDR1 SGHDT and CDR2 YYEEEE. The CDR3 contains 14 residues. DNA for the CDR3: TGTGCCAGCAATGTATGGAGTTTCGCATACGAGCAGTACTTC. Protein product: CASNVWSFAYEQYF.

V is TRBV5-1 and J is TRBJ2-1, with 10 positions matching TRBD2. CDR3 size: 15 residues. The junction had 6 bases not matched to a gene; V was cut back by 4 bases and J by 5 bases. Per germline, CDR1 SGHRS and CDR2 YFSETQ. The CDR3 here is CASSPGLADDNEQFF. The CDR3 DNA follows: TGCGCCAGCAGCCCCGGACTAGCGGACGACAATGAGCAGTTCTTC. The full variable domain, its missing parts supplied by reference TRBV5-1 and TRBJ2-1, is KAGVTQTPRYLIKTRGQQVTLSCSPISGHRSVSWYQQTPGQGLQFLFEYFSETQRNKGNFPGRFSGRQFSNSRSEMNVSTLELGDSALYLCASSPGLADDNEQFFGPGTRLTVL.

The chain combines TRBV25-1 with TRBJ1-1; D may be TRBD1 (5 bases). V was clipped by 7 bases and J by 5 bases, with 8 bases between them. The germline V gene has CDR1 MGHDK and CDR2 SYGVNS. The CDR3 length is 11 residues. The CDR3 loop reads CASIRGTEAFF. In DNA, the CDR3 is TGTGCCAGCATACGGGGGACTGAAGCTTTCTTT.

The chain recombines TRBV5-6 with TRBJ2-7; D possibly corresponds to TRBD2 (5 bases). This CDR3 is 14 amino acids long. CDR1 and CDR2 (germline): SGHDT, YYEEEE. V lost 2 bases to trimming and J lost 7 bases, with 16 bases between them. The CDR3 nucleotides read TGTGCCAGCAGCTTCGGCAGCCCTACGGGGGAGCAGTACTTC. This codes for CASSFGSPTGEQYF.

The chain links TRBV7-6 to TRBJ2-5; 7 bases agree with TRBD1. CDR3 length: 15 amino acids. The germline V gene encodes CDR1 SGHVS and CDR2 FNYEAQ. Germline trimming cut 5 bases from V and 1 base from J; bases unmatched to any gene: 7. The CDR3 DNA is TGTGCCAGCAGCGGGGACAGTTTATCCCAAGAGACCCAGTACTTC. Protein: CASSGDSLSQETQYF.